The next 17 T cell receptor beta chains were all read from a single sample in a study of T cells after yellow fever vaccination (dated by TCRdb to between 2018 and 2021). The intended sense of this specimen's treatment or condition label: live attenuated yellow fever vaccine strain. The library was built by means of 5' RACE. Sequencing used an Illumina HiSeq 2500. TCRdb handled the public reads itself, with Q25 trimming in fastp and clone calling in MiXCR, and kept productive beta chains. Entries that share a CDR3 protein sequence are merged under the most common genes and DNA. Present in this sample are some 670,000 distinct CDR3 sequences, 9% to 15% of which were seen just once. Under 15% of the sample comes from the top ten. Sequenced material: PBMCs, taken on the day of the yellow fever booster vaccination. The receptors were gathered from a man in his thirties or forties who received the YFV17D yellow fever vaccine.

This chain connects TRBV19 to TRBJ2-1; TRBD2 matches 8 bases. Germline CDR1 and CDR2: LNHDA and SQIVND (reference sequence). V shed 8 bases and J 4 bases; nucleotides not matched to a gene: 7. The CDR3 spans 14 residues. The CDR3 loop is CASRGVAGYNEQFF. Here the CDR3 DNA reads TGTGCCAGTCGAGGAGTAGCGGGGTACAATGAGCAGTTCTTC. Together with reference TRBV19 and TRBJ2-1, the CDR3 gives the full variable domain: DGGITQSPKYLFRKEGQNVTLSCEQNLNHDAMYWYRQDPGQGLRLIYYSQIVNDFQKGDIAEGYSVSREKKESFPLTVTSAQKNPTAFYLCASRGVAGYNEQFFGPGTRLTVL.

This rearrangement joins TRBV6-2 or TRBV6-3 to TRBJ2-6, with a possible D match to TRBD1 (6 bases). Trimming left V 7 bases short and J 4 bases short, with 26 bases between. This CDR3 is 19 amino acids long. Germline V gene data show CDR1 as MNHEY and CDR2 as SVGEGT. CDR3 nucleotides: TGTGCCAGCACCATTGGGACATTCGCCTCTACTCTGGGGGCCAACGTCCTGACTTTC. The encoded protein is CASTIGTFASTLGANVLTF.

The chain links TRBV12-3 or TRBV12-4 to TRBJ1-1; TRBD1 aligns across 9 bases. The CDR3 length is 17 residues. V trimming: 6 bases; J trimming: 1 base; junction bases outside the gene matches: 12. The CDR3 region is CASRRRGGQGRNTEAFF. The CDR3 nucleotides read TGTGCCAGCAGGAGGAGGGGCGGACAGGGGAGGAACACTGAAGCTTTCTTT.

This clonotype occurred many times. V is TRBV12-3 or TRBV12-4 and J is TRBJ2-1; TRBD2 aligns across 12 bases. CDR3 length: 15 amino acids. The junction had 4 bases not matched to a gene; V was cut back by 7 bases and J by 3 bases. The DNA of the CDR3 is TGTGCCAGCACACAACTAGCGGGAGGCTACAATGAGCAGTTCTTC. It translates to CASTQLAGGYNEQFF.

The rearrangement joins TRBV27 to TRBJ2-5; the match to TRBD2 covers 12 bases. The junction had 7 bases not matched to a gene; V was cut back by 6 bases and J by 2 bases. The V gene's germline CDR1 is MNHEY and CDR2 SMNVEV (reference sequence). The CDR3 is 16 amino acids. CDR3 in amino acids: CASRRSGLAGQETQYF. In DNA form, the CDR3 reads TGTGCCAGCAGAAGATCAGGACTAGCGGGACAAGAGACCCAGTACTTC.

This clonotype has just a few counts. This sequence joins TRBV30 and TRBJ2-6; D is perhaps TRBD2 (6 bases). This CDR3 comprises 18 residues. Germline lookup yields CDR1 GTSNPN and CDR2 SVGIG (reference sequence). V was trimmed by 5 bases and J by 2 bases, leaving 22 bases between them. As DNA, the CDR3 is TGTGCCTGGTCAAGGGAAAGACGGGGAGGCGCTGGGGCCAACGTCCTGACTTTC. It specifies CAWSRERRGGAGANVLTF. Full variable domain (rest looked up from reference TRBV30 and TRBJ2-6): SQTIHQWPATLVQPVGSPLSLECTVEGTSNPNLYWYRQAAGRGLQLLFYSVGIGQISSEVPQNLSASRPQDRQFILSSKKLLLSDSGFYLCAWSRERRGGAGANVLTFGAGSRLTVL.

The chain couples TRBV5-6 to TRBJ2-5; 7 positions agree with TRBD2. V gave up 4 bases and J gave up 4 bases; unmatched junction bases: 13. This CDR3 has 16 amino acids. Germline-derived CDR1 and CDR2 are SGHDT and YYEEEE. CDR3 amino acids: CASSQRGWEGRETQYF. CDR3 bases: TGTGCCAGCAGCCAGCGAGGGTGGGAGGGCCGAGAGACCCAGTACTTC.

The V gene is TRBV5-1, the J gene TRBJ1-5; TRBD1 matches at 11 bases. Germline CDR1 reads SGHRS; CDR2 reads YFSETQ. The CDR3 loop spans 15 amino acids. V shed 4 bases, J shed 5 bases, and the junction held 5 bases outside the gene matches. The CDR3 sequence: CASSAWTGGDQPQHF. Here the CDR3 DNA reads TGCGCCAGCAGCGCATGGACAGGGGGCGATCAGCCCCAGCATTTT.

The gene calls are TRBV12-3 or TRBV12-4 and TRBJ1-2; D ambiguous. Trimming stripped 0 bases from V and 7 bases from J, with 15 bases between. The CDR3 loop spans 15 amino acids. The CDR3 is CASSLALRGQSGYTF. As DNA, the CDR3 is TGTGCCAGCAGTTTAGCCCTAAGAGGGCAAAGTGGCTACACCTTC.

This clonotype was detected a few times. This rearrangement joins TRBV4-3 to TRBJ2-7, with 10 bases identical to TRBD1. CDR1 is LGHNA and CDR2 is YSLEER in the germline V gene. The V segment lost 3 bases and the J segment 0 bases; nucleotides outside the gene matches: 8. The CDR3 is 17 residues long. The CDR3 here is CASSHLGGQGISYEQYF. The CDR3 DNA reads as TGCGCCAGCAGCCACCTTGGGGGACAGGGGATCTCCTACGAGCAGTACTTC.

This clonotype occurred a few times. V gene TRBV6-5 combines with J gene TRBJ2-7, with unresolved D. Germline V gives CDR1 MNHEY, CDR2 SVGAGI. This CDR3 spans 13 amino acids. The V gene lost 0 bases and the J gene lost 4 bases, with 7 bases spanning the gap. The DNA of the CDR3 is TGTGCCAGCAGTTACTCAGGGAAGTACGAGCAGTACTTC. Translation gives CASSYSGKYEQYF.

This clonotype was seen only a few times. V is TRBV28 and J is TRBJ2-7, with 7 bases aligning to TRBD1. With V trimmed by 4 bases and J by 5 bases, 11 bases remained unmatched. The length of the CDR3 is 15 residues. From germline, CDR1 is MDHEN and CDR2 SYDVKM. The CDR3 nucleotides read TGTGCCAGCAGTTCTGGACAGGTTGGCTCTCACGAGCAGTACTTC. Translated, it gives CASSSGQVGSHEQYF.

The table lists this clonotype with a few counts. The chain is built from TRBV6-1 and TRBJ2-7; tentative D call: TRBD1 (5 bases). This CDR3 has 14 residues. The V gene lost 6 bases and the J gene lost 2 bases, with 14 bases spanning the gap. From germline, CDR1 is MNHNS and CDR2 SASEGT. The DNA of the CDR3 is TGTGCCAGCAGGGTTAGTGGGGCCCCCTACGAGCAGTACTTC. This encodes CASRVSGAPYEQYF.

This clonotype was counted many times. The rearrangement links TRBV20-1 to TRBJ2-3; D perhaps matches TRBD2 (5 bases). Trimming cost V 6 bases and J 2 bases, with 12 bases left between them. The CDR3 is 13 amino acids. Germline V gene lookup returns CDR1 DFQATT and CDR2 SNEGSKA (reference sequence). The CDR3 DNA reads TGCAGTGCCCCGGAGGCATACACAGATACGCAGTATTTT. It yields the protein CSAPEAYTDTQYF.

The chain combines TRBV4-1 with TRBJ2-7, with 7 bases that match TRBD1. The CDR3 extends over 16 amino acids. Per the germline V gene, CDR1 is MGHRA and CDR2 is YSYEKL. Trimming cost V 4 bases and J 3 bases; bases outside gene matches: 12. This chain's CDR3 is CASSLLPGQSNYEQYF. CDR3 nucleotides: TGCGCCAGCAGCCTCTTACCGGGACAGTCAAACTACGAGCAGTACTTC.

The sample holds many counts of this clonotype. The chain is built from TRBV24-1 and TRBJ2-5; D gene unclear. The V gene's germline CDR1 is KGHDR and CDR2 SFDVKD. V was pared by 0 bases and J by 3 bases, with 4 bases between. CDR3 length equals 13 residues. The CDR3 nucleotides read TGTGCCACCAGTGATTTGCGCGAAGAGACCCAGTACTTC. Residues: CATSDLREETQYF.

This CDR3 reads CASTSGQAEQYF. The CDR3 region has the DNA TGTGCCAGCACATCGGGACAGGCCGAGCAGTACTTC. This chain joins TRBV12-3 or TRBV12-4 and TRBJ2-7; 8 nucleotides match TRBD1. Trimming took 7 bases from V and 6 from J; bases not matched to a gene: 5. The CDR3 loop spans 12 amino acids.